These 10 T cell receptor beta chains originate from one sample sequenced in a study of blood T cells in healthy people across ages. The second PCR ran about 6 to 12 cycles with a sample-barcoded 5' primer and J-beta primers. Using its own MiXCR run on the 5' RACE reads, TCRdb lists one record per CDR3 protein. Altogether 650,000 to 1,000,000 distinct CDR3 sequences are present, about 47% being singletons, with the ten largest covering approximately 18%. The sample taken for sequencing was blood. The receptors shown here come from a man older than 75 in good health.

V usage is TRBV18 and J usage is TRBJ2-4; TRBD2 matches at 7 bases. Germline assignment: CDR1 KGHSH and CDR2 LQKENI. The CDR3 loop spans 15 amino acids. V dropped 3 bases and J dropped 8; count of bases not matched to a gene: 10. CDR3 DNA sequence: TGTGCCAGCTCACCGCAGACCGGGGCGGGGGACATTCAGTACTTC. Its translation: CASSPQTGAGDIQYF.

The V call is TRBV29-1, the J call TRBJ2-7; D is uncertain. Germline loops: CDR1 SQVTM, CDR2 ANQGSEA. V was shortened by 3 bases and J by 6 bases, with 9 bases between the two germline ends. The CDR3 covers 11 residues. CDR3 protein: CSVDDPSEQYF. CDR3 nucleotides: TGCAGCGTTGATGATCCCAGCGAGCAGTACTTC.

The gene calls are TRBV24-1 and TRBJ2-1, with D hard to call. Germline V gene lookup returns CDR1 KGHDR and CDR2 SFDVKD. Trimming shortened V by 8 bases and J by 2 bases, and 9 bases separated the two germline ends. The CDR3 is 13 residues long. The CDR3 coding sequence is TGTGCCACCAAGTCAGGAACCTACAATGAGCAGTTCTTC. This translates into CATKSGTYNEQFF.

The genes are TRBV4-2 and TRBJ1-2, with TRBD1 matching 8 bases. The germline V gene encodes CDR1 LGHNA and CDR2 YNFKEQ. The junction had 6 bases not matched to a gene; V was cut back by 0 bases and J by 3 bases. The CDR3 covers 16 residues. The CDR3 loop reads CASSQDSQGAYYGYTF. CDR3 sequence (DNA): TGTGCCAGCAGCCAAGATAGTCAGGGGGCGTACTATGGCTACACCTTC.

In its sample, this clonotype was seen a few times. V usage is TRBV20-1 and J usage is TRBJ2-7; 7 bases align to TRBD1. CDR3 length equals 14 residues. In germline, CDR1 is DFQATT, CDR2 SNEGSKA (reference sequence). The V and J ends lost 0 bases and 2 bases, in that order; junction bases with no gene match: 4. CDR3 residues: CSARDGTEPYEQYF. In DNA, the CDR3 is TGCAGTGCTAGAGATGGGACAGAACCCTACGAGCAGTACTTC.

In this sample, this clonotype turned up a few times. The rearrangement uses TRBV7-2 and TRBJ2-7; D not certain. CDR3 length equals 14 residues. Trimming took 5 bases from V and 1 from J, leaving 12 bases between them. CDR1 and CDR2 from the germline V gene are SGHTA and FQGNSA. As DNA, the CDR3 is TGTGCCAGCAGCCCACAGTGGGCTTCCTACGAGCAGTACTTC. Translation gives CASSPQWASYEQYF. Together with reference TRBV7-2 and TRBJ2-7, the CDR3 gives the full variable domain: GAGVSQSPSNKVTEKGKDVELRCDPISGHTALYWYRQSLGQGLEFLIYFQGNSAPDKSGLPSDRFSAERTGGSVSTLTIQRTQQEDSAVYLCASSPQWASYEQYFGPGTRLTVT.

In this sample, this clonotype turned up a few times. V and J are TRBV18 and TRBJ2-1, with a tentative D call TRBD2 (6 bases). Trimming cost V 2 bases and J 8 bases, with 16 bases left between them. Germline lookup yields CDR1 KGHSH and CDR2 LQKENI. The CDR3 consists of 15 residues. This CDR3 is CASSPGKGTPYEQFF. CDR3 sequence (DNA): TGTGCCAGCTCACCAGGGAAGGGGACTCCGTATGAGCAGTTCTTC.

This clonotype was seen only once. The rearrangement joins TRBV18 to TRBJ2-1; TRBD2 matches at 8 bases. The germline CDR1 and CDR2 sequences are KGHSH and LQKENI. V trimming: 0 bases; J trimming: 9 bases; junction bases outside the gene matches: 4. This CDR3 is 14 amino acids long. As DNA, the CDR3 is TGTGCCAGCTCACCACCGACTAGCGACGGTGAGCAGTTCTTC. Its translation is CASSPPTSDGEQFF.

This clonotype has only a few counts. The V and J genes are TRBV5-1 and TRBJ2-3; the D is unclear. This CDR3 region has 14 residues. Trimming removed 2 bases at V and 0 bases at J, with 7 bases between. Germline CDR1 is SGHRS and CDR2 is YFSETQ. In DNA form, the CDR3 reads TGCGCCAGCAGCTTACCAACTAGCACAGATACGCAGTATTTT. Its translation is CASSLPTSTDTQYF.

The chain employs TRBV9 and TRBJ2-7; tentatively, D is TRBD2 (5 bases). The germline gives CDR1 SGDLS, CDR2 YYNGEE. Trimming pared 0 bases from V and 3 bases from J, leaving 13 bases between. This CDR3 has 15 residues. CDR3 DNA: TGTGCCAGCAGCGTAGCTCACGGGGTGGACTACGAGCAGTACTTC. Translating gives CASSVAHGVDYEQYF.